The clone carrying this TCR beta chain appeared a few times. Its antigen is not identified. These data come from a study of identical twins. Whole-study findings and limits: Out-of-frame alpha sequences common to twins exhibited a surplus of low generation probability. In monozygotic twins, models underestimated the sharing of out-of-frame TCR alpha. Beta clonotypes that were abundant in cord blood contained fewer insertions, a pattern absent from memory repertoires.

This CDR3 is built from 17 residues. V trimming: 3 bases; J trimming: 4 bases; junction bases outside the gene matches: 6. Germline V CDR1 and CDR2: LGHNA, YSLEER. Unique molecular identifiers were present on cDNA, and template switching added a universal primer site. TCRdb re-called the 5' RACE reads with MiXCR, one entry per CDR3 protein. The sample has 200,000 to 250,000 distinct CDR3 sequences; around 6.8% are singletons. This sample also appeared in a second study, on yellow fever vaccine responses in identical twins.

V and J are TRBV4-3 and TRBJ2-3; 14 bases match TRBD2. The clonotype was recovered from a woman under 30 in good health. Sequenced: memory (CD45RO+) T cells sorted from blood. The CDR3 DNA is TGCGCCAGCAGCCACGGGACTAGCGGGAGTGGGGCAGATACGCAGTATTTT. Translating it yields CASSHGTSGSGADTQYF.